This TCR beta chain was documented in a study of shared clonotypes between healthy human individuals. This clone was seen many times. Genomic DNA (from each subset) was split evenly across several immunoSEQ plates. Clones were read by immunoSEQ multiplex PCR, and TCRdb kept only the in-frame ones, dropping some. The table records 1 million to 1.3 million clones, 70% to 80% of them present only once. What was sequenced was memory CD4+ T cells from PBMCs. Indicated subset: CD45RA-negative fraction. The clonotype comes from a man aged 18 to 29 in good health. Some clones in this sample may be carry-over from other donors' samples.

The CDR3 nucleotides are TGTGCCAGTAGTTCGCTCCCCGGTGACTCGAGCTCCTACGAGCAGTACTTC. Its protein is CASSSLPGDSSSYEQYF. The chain employs TRBV19 and TRBJ2-7; D is unclear. This CDR3 comprises 17 residues. The V gene lost 5 bases and the J gene lost 0 bases, with 20 bases spanning the gap. Germline assignment: CDR1 LNHDA and CDR2 SQIVND (reference sequence).